The 2 T cell receptor beta chains reported below all come from one sample, sequenced in a study of identical twins. TCRdb reprocessed the 5' RACE reads via MiXCR and lists one record per CDR3 protein. The profile shows 450,000 or so distinct CDR3 sequences, about 18% of them singletons. Material for sequencing was naive T cells sorted from blood. These receptors all stem from a man aged 50 to 59 in good health.

In this sample, this clonotype turned up a few times. This sequence joins TRBV12-3 or TRBV12-4 and TRBJ1-5; perhaps TRBD1 as D (5 bases). CDR3 length: 14 amino acids. The V and J ends lost 5 bases and 3 bases respectively, with 11 bases between them. CDR3 protein: CASSNQGYNQPQHF. The CDR3 nucleotides read TGTGCCAGCAGTAACCAGGGATACAATCAGCCCCAGCATTTT.

This clonotype was detected a few times. This chain uses TRBV5-1 with TRBJ2-2, with D possibly being TRBD1 or TRBD2 (6 bases each). Germline assignment: CDR1 SGHRS and CDR2 YFSETQ. V was cut by 4 bases and J by 6 bases, with 16 bases left in between. The CDR3 covers 15 residues. The CDR3 coding sequence is TGCGCCAGCAGCGATCGCGGGGACAATGCCGGGGAGCTGTTTTTT. This gives the protein CASSDRGDNAGELFF.